A single sample gave rise to the 25 T cell receptor beta chains below, sequenced in a study of blood T cell repertoires in COVID-19. The table came from immunoSEQ multiplex PCR; TCRdb's copy has only in-frame clones and leaves some out. The top ten clones hold around 30% of a sample with about 230,000 clones, approximately 80% of them seen once. Sequenced material: peripheral blood. All receptors derive from a man aged 35-49 years with acute or convalescent COVID-19.

To note about this clone: The same CDR3 can be traced to other DNA sequences in this sample. V gene TRBV7-2 combines with J gene TRBJ2-7; D unclear. This CDR3 has 14 residues. Germline lookup yields CDR1 SGHTA and CDR2 FQGNSA. V shed 1 base and J shed 0 bases, with 7 bases lying between them. This CDR3 reads CASSLGPSSYEQYF. The CDR3 DNA is TGTGCCAGCAGCTTAGGGCCCAGCTCCTACGAGCAGTACTTC.

The V call is TRBV20-1, the J call TRBJ1-1, with D possibly being TRBD1 (5 bases). Germline V CDR1 and CDR2: DFQATT, SNEGSKA (reference sequence). Trimming removed 3 bases at V and 4 bases at J, with 12 bases between. CDR3 length equals 13 residues. The DNA for the CDR3 is TGCAGTGCTAGTATTACGGGGGGCACTGAAGCTTTCTTT. Translated, it gives CSASITGGTEAFF.

This clone appeared a few times. V gene TRBV6-2 or TRBV6-3 combines with J gene TRBJ1-5; D remains unclear. This CDR3 spans 14 amino acids. V lost 6 bases, J lost 3 bases, and 12 bases lay in between. CDR1 and CDR2 (germline): MNHEY, SVGEGT. The CDR3: CASSRGGSNQPQHF. In DNA form, the CDR3 reads TGTGCCAGCAGCCGAGGTGGGTCCAATCAGCCCCAGCATTTT.

The chain recombines TRBV4-3 with TRBJ2-3; no clear D. V gave up 0 bases and J gave up 4 bases, with 17 bases separating them. Germline V gene lookup returns CDR1 LGHNA and CDR2 YSLEER. The CDR3 has 17 residues. CDR3 loop: CASSQDKARLIPDTQYF. The DNA for the CDR3 is TGCGCCAGCAGCCAAGATAAAGCTAGACTGATTCCAGATACGCAGTATTTT.

V and J are TRBV7-2 and TRBJ1-2; D unclear. Germline V gene lookup returns CDR1 SGHTA and CDR2 FQGNSA. V was clipped by 4 bases and J by 5 bases, with 17 bases between them. This CDR3 comprises 15 residues. The CDR3 DNA follows: TGTGCCAGCAGCTCCGTGGGCCGGTTTAGTTATGGCTACACCTTC. This translates into CASSSVGRFSYGYTF. The variable domain in full, with the rest retrieved from reference TRBV7-2 and TRBJ1-2, is GAGVSQSPSNKVTEKGKDVELRCDPISGHTALYWYRQSLGQGLEFLIYFQGNSAPDKSGLPSDRFSAERTGGSVSTLTIQRTQQEDSAVYLCASSSVGRFSYGYTFGSGTRLTVV.

The chain recombines TRBV5-1 with TRBJ2-7, with no clear D. Trimming stripped 0 bases from V and 2 bases from J, with 12 bases between. This CDR3 has 15 residues. Germline CDR1 and CDR2: SGHRS and YFSETQ. CDR3 sequence reads: CASSLEDREAYEQYF. Here the CDR3 DNA reads TGCGCCAGCAGCTTGGAAGACCGCGAGGCCTACGAGCAGTACTTC.

The chain couples TRBV12-3 or TRBV12-4 to TRBJ1-5; D remains ambiguous. This CDR3 contains 13 residues. With 3 bases removed from V and 7 bases from J, the gap between germline ends came to 10 bases. CDR3 in DNA: TGTGCCAGCAGTTTCCAAAGGAGCCAGCCCCAGCATTTT. Encoded protein: CASSFQRSQPQHF.

V is TRBV7-9 and J is TRBJ2-1; maybe TRBD2 (5 bases). From germline, CDR1 is SEHNR and CDR2 FQNEAQ (reference sequence). Trimming pared 5 bases from V and 7 bases from J, leaving 21 bases between. CDR3 length equals 16 residues. Here the CDR3 reads CASSGIGGPTFNEQFF. Written as DNA, the CDR3 is TGTGCCAGCAGCGGAATAGGAGGACCGACGTTTAATGAGCAGTTCTTC. The full variable domain, with the rest looked up from reference TRBV7-9 and TRBJ2-1, is DTGVSQNPRHKITKRGQNVTFRCDPISEHNRLYWYRQTLGQGPEFLTYFQNEAQLEKSRLLSDRFSAERPKGSFSTLEIQRTEQGDSAMYLCASSGIGGPTFNEQFFGPGTRLTVL.

The gene calls are TRBV6-6 and TRBJ2-5; TRBD2 aligns across 14 bases. This CDR3 is built from 16 residues. Germline CDR1 reads MNHNY; CDR2 reads SVGAGI (reference sequence). V lost 5 bases, J lost 4 bases, and 6 bases stayed unmatched. CDR3 loop: CASSGLAGGGGETQYF. In DNA form, the CDR3 reads TGTGCCAGCAGTGGACTAGCGGGAGGAGGAGGAGAGACCCAGTACTTC.

The chain couples TRBV27 to TRBJ2-1, with D tentatively TRBD2 (5 bases). The V end lost 5 bases, the J end lost 2 bases, and 10 bases lay between the germline ends. Per the germline V gene, CDR1 is MNHEY and CDR2 is SMNVEV (reference sequence). CDR3 length equals 14 residues. The CDR3, as DNA: TGTGCCAGCAGTCCGGCTAGCCCCTACAATGAGCAGTTCTTC. Its protein is CASSPASPYNEQFF.

The CDR3 protein is CASSSSGKSYNEQFF. As DNA, the CDR3 is TGTGCCAGCAGCTCTAGCGGGAAATCCTACAATGAGCAGTTCTTC. J is TRBJ2-1 and V is TRBV7-9; the match to TRBD2 covers 9 bases. Germline CDR1 and CDR2: SEHNR and FQNEAQ (reference sequence). This CDR3 is 15 amino acids long. V dropped 4 bases and J dropped 1; count of bases not matched to a gene: 2.

The genes are TRBV27 and TRBJ2-7, with 10 bases fitting TRBD2. Germline V gene sequence: CDR1 MNHEY, CDR2 SMNVEV (reference sequence). This CDR3 has 15 amino acids. The J segment lost 6 bases and the V segment lost 4 bases, leaving 9 bases of the junction unmatched. The CDR3 loop is CASSSTTSGTSEQYF. CDR3 DNA: TGTGCCAGCAGTTCCACCACTAGCGGGACGAGCGAGCAGTACTTC.

The V call is TRBV2, the J call TRBJ1-1; D gene unclear. The CDR3 loop spans 13 amino acids. Germline V CDR1 and CDR2: SNHLY, FYNNEI. Trimming took off 7 bases at V and 2 bases at J, with 11 bases between the two ends. CDR3 DNA sequence: TGTGCCAGCACCGTGGACTCAAACACTGAAGCTTTCTTT. Protein product: CASTVDSNTEAFF.

This clone was observed once. The chain employs TRBV4-3 and TRBJ1-2; perhaps TRBD1 as D (5 bases). V was trimmed by 0 bases and J by 1 base, leaving 15 bases between them. CDR3 length: 17 amino acids. The V gene's germline CDR1 is LGHNA and CDR2 YSLEER. DNA for the CDR3: TGCGCCAGCAGCCAAGATGAAGAGTCAGGGCTTAACTATGGCTACACCTTC. Its protein product is CASSQDEESGLNYGYTF.

V gene TRBV5-5 combines with J gene TRBJ1-2; tentatively, D is TRBD1 (5 bases). Germline V gene lookup returns CDR1 SGHKS and CDR2 YYEKEE (reference sequence). V was shortened by 4 bases and J by 6 bases, with 16 bases between the two germline ends. This CDR3 is 14 amino acids long. The CDR3 loop reads CASSPEKGRNGYTF. The CDR3 coding sequence is TGTGCCAGCAGCCCCGAGAAGGGGAGGAATGGCTACACCTTC.

This chain uses TRBV27 with TRBJ1-2; 10 bases line up with TRBD1. The J segment lost 10 bases and the V segment lost 2 bases, leaving 4 bases of the junction unmatched. The length of the CDR3 is 13 residues. Germline V CDR1 and CDR2: MNHEY, SMNVEV (reference sequence). The CDR3 coding sequence is TGTGCCAGCAGTTTAGGGACAGGGGAGGACTACACCTTC. It yields the protein CASSLGTGEDYTF.

The chain joins TRBV7-2 to TRBJ2-7; a weak D match, TRBD2 (5 bases). Looked up from germline, CDR1 is SGHTA and CDR2 is FQGNSA. The CDR3 loop spans 13 amino acids. Trimming pared 5 bases from V and 6 bases from J, leaving 14 bases between. The CDR3 DNA follows: TGTGCCAGCAGCCCGGACTCCATCCTCGAGCAGTACTTC. Its protein is CASSPDSILEQYF.

The chain has TRBV11-2 and TRBJ2-1, with 10 bases fitting TRBD1. V was pared by 6 bases and J by 4 bases, with 6 bases of the junction left unmatched. The CDR3 spans 15 residues. Looked up from germline, CDR1 is SGHAT and CDR2 is FQNNGV. The CDR3 protein is CASSLDRGLYNEQFF. DNA of the CDR3: TGTGCCAGCAGTCTAGACAGGGGGCTGTACAATGAGCAGTTCTTC.

The rearrangement joins TRBV2 to TRBJ1-1; TRBD1 is a possible D gene (6 bases). The CDR3 consists of 14 residues. Germline V lookup: CDR1 SNHLY, CDR2 FYNNEI. V was cut by 6 bases and J by 4 bases, with 15 bases left in between. The DNA of the CDR3 is TGTGCCAGCAGGCTAATCCAGGGGTCCACTGAAGCTTTCTTT. Encoded protein: CASRLIQGSTEAFF.

The rearrangement joins TRBV19 to TRBJ1-1; no clear D. Trimming stripped 4 bases from V and 1 base from J, with 7 bases between. CDR3 length: 13 residues. CDR1 and CDR2 (germline): LNHDA, SQIVND (reference sequence). The CDR3 loop reads CASSRDGNTEAFF. The CDR3 coding sequence is TGTGCCAGTAGTAGAGACGGGAACACTGAAGCTTTCTTT.

The J gene is TRBJ1-2, the V gene TRBV11-2; tentative D call: TRBD1 (6 bases). The germline V gene encodes CDR1 SGHAT and CDR2 FQNNGV. Between the trimmed V and J ends, which lost 1 base and 4 bases, there was a span of 10 bases. The CDR3 is 14 residues long. DNA of the CDR3: TGTGCCAGCAGCTTAGCGGGACACCCCTATGGCTACACCTTC. Amino acid sequence: CASSLAGHPYGYTF.

The chain carries TRBV2 and TRBJ2-5; TRBD2 is a possible D gene (6 bases). CDR1 SNHLY and CDR2 FYNNEI come from the germline V gene. V was trimmed by 4 bases and J by 5 bases, leaving 17 bases between them. The CDR3 runs 15 residues. The CDR3 spells CASSAGGTYTETQYF. CDR3 nucleotide sequence: TGTGCCAGCAGTGCCGGAGGGACTTATACCGAGACCCAGTACTTC.

V usage is TRBV5-6 and J usage is TRBJ1-6, with D maybe TRBD1 (6 bases). The CDR3 consists of 15 residues. The germline V gene encodes CDR1 SGHDT and CDR2 YYEEEE. V lost 2 bases to trimming and J lost 9 bases, with 15 bases between them. The CDR3 protein is CASSLTGSSGSPLHF. The CDR3 DNA is TGTGCCAGCAGCTTAACAGGGAGTAGTGGTTCACCCCTCCACTTT.

The rearrangement links TRBV30 to TRBJ1-1, with 8 bases fitting TRBD1. CDR1 GTSNPN and CDR2 SVGIG come from the germline V gene (reference sequence). Trimming at V came to 2 bases and at J to 6 bases, leaving 8 bases not matched to a gene. The CDR3 has 14 amino acids. The CDR3 reads CAWSQGAPMAEAFF. DNA of the CDR3: TGTGCCTGGAGTCAGGGGGCGCCCATGGCTGAAGCTTTCTTT.

This chain joins TRBV7-6 and TRBJ2-1, with 10 bases that match TRBD2. This CDR3 contains 16 residues. V shed 5 bases and J 4 bases; nucleotides not matched to a gene: 8. Germline V gene lookup returns CDR1 SGHVS and CDR2 FNYEAQ. In DNA form, the CDR3 reads TGTGCCAGCAGCACACGCGGACTAGCGGTATACAATGAGCAGTTCTTC. Translating it yields CASSTRGLAVYNEQFF.